These 10 T cell receptor beta chains came from one sample sequenced in a study of T cells in Graves' hyperthyroidism and ophthalmopathy. TCR beta CDR3 region amplification was performed from RNA transcripts. TCR CDR3 underwent first-round RT-PCR with the HTBI primer set. TCRdb re-derived calls from the multiplex PCR reads in MiXCR, one entry per CDR3 protein. The sample has hundreds of thousands of distinct CDR3 sequences, around 20% seen once. The specimen was blood. The receptors were sampled from a man aged 30-40 years with Graves' ophthalmopathy.

The V gene is TRBV20-1, the J gene TRBJ1-5; a weak D match, TRBD1 (5 bases). Trimming took off 0 bases at V and 3 bases at J, with 18 bases between the two ends. The CDR3 runs 17 residues. The V gene's germline CDR1 is DFQATT and CDR2 SNEGSKA (reference sequence). CDR3 coding DNA: TGCAGTGCTAGAGATAAACGGTCGACGGACAACAATCAGCCCCAGCATTTT. It translates to CSARDKRSTDNNQPQHF.

Only a few counts were recorded for this clonotype. CDR3 residues: CASNRPGDGADTQYF. In DNA, the CDR3 is TGTGCCAGCAATCGGCCCGGCGACGGAGCAGATACGCAGTATTTT. The chain carries TRBV2 and TRBJ2-3; D is unclear. The germline gives CDR1 SNHLY, CDR2 FYNNEI. Trimming pared 7 bases from V and 4 bases from J, leaving 18 bases between. This CDR3 has 15 amino acids. Full variable domain (outside the CDR3, taken from reference TRBV2 and TRBJ2-3): EPEVTQTPSHQVTQMGQEVILRCVPISNHLYFYWYRQILGQKVEFLVSFYNNEISEKSEIFDDQFSVERPDGSNFTLKIRSTKLEDSAMYFCASNRPGDGADTQYFGPGTRLTVL.

This clonotype was seen only a few times. The V gene is TRBV28, the J gene TRBJ2-7; 8 bases agree with TRBD2. This CDR3 has 15 amino acids. Per germline, CDR1 MDHEN and CDR2 SYDVKM. With 10 bases clipped from V and 1 base from J, the junction kept 12 bases outside the gene matches. CDR3 amino acids: CATLTGRAGSYEQYF. The CDR3 nucleotides are TGTGCCACCTTGACCGGGAGGGCCGGATCCTACGAGCAGTACTTC.

This sequence joins TRBV4-1 and TRBJ2-2, with 8 bases identical to TRBD1. Germline trimming cut 0 bases from V and 0 bases from J; bases unmatched to any gene: 9. In germline, CDR1 is MGHRA, CDR2 YSYEKL. CDR3 length: 19 residues. The CDR3, as DNA: TGCGCCAGCAGCCAAGATCGCCAGGGGGCGAGTGCGAACACCGGGGAGCTGTTTTTT. Amino acid sequence: CASSQDRQGASANTGELFF.

CDR3 nucleotides: TGTGCCATCGGGCGGGCTAGCACAGATACGCAGTATTTT. This sequence encodes CAIGRASTDTQYF. The chain is built from TRBV7-8 and TRBJ2-3; tentatively, D is TRBD2 (5 bases). This CDR3 spans 13 amino acids. The V end lost 10 bases, the J end lost 0 bases, and 11 bases lay between the germline ends. In germline, CDR1 is SGHVS, CDR2 FQNEAQ.

This clonotype was seen just once. The chain carries TRBV7-9 and TRBJ2-1, with 7 bases identical to TRBD2. The length of the CDR3 is 15 residues. The V segment lost 7 bases and the J segment 2 bases; nucleotides outside the gene matches: 8. Germline CDR1 reads SEHNR; CDR2 reads FQNEAQ (reference sequence). This CDR3 reads CASISSGHTYNEQFF. The DNA for the CDR3 is TGTGCCAGCATCTCTAGCGGTCATACCTACAATGAGCAGTTCTTC.

This clonotype was recorded only once. This rearrangement joins TRBV19 to TRBJ2-7; 10 bases line up with TRBD2. V was pared by 3 bases and J by 1 base, with 3 bases of the junction left unmatched. Germline loops: CDR1 LNHDA, CDR2 SQIVND (reference sequence). This CDR3 comprises 15 residues. The CDR3 reads CASSIVAGGSYEQYF. In DNA form, the CDR3 reads TGTGCCAGTAGTATCGTAGCGGGAGGATCCTACGAGCAGTACTTC.

This clonotype was observed many times. This chain links TRBV20-1 with TRBJ1-1, with D hard to call. From germline, CDR1 is DFQATT and CDR2 SNEGSKA (reference sequence). V dropped 5 bases and J dropped 4 bases, with 8 bases sitting between them. The CDR3 runs 11 residues. CDR3 sequence reads: CSAWKTTEAFF. The CDR3 DNA reads as TGCAGTGCTTGGAAGACCACTGAAGCTTTCTTT.

The rearrangement links TRBV10-3 to TRBJ2-1, with 9 nucleotides matching TRBD1. The germline V gene encodes CDR1 ENHRY and CDR2 SYGVKD. V lost 10 bases, J lost 0 bases, and 13 bases stayed unmatched. This CDR3 comprises 17 residues. The chain's CDR3 is CATNTGTGGSSYNEQFF. The CDR3 DNA reads TGTGCCACCAACACCGGTACAGGGGGCAGCTCCTACAATGAGCAGTTCTTC.

This clonotype was observed a handful of times. The CDR3 sequence: CASSPPTGLAEADTQYF. CDR3 DNA: TGTGCCAGCAGTCCCCCAACGGGACTAGCGGAGGCGGATACGCAGTATTTT. The rearrangement links TRBV7-9 to TRBJ2-3; 11 positions match TRBD2. The CDR3 contains 17 residues. Germline V CDR1 and CDR2: SEHNR, FQNEAQ (reference sequence). V gave up 6 bases and J gave up 6 bases; unmatched junction bases: 14.